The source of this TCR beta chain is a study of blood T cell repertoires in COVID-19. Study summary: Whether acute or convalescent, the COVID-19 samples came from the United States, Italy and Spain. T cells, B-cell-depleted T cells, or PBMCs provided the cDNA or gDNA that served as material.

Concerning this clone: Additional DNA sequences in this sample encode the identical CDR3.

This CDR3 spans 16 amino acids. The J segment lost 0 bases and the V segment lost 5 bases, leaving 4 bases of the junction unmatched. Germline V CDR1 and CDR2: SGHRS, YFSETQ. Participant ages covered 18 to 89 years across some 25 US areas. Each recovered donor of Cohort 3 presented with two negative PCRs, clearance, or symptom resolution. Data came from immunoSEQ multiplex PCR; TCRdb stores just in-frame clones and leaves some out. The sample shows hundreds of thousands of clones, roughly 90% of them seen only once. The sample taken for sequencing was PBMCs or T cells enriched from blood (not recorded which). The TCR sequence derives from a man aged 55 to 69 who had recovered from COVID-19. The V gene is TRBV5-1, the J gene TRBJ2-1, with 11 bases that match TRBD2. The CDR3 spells CASSTTSGSSYNEQFF. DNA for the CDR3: TGCGCCAGCAGTACAACTAGCGGGAGCTCCTACAATGAGCAGTTCTTC.